These 10 T cell receptor beta chains were all obtained from the same sample, sequenced in a study of cytomegalovirus exposure and HLA in healthy donors. Use of 60 Vbeta and 13 Jbeta primers characterized the PCR. Profiling relied on immunoSEQ multiplex PCR, and the TCRdb table lists in-frame clones only, not all of them. Altogether about 180,000 clones are present, 82% being singletons, with the ten largest covering less than 2%. Sequencing input: PBMCs. All receptors come from a man in his forties in good health and CMV-seronegative.

The chain has TRBV2 and TRBJ2-1; D is possibly TRBD1 (5 bases). Germline loops: CDR1 SNHLY, CDR2 FYNNEI. V was trimmed by 4 bases and J by 7 bases, leaving 8 bases between them. The CDR3 has 12 amino acids. The CDR3: CASSASGNEQFF. The CDR3 bases are TGTGCCAGCAGTGCGTCAGGGAATGAGCAGTTCTTC.

This clone was counted between two and nine times. The CDR3 DNA is TGTGCCAGCAGCCGGGGACAGCCGGCCTACTACGAGCAGTACTTC. Translating gives CASSRGQPAYYEQYF. The chain links TRBV28 to TRBJ2-7, with 7 bases that match TRBD1. V dropped 6 bases and J dropped 3; count of bases not matched to a gene: 11. The CDR3 is made up of 15 amino acids. Germline lookup yields CDR1 MDHEN and CDR2 SYDVKM.

The chain combines TRBV10-3 with TRBJ1-3; tentative D call: TRBD1 (5 bases). The CDR3 runs to 14 residues. Germline V gives CDR1 ENHRY, CDR2 SYGVKD. V lost 5 bases and J lost 3, with 11 bases in between. CDR3 in amino acids: CAISQTVYGNTIYF. DNA for the CDR3: TGTGCCATCAGTCAGACAGTATATGGAAACACCATATATTTT.

The gene calls are TRBV29-1 and TRBJ2-2, with 7 bases identical to TRBD1. Germline V gene lookup returns CDR1 SQVTM and CDR2 ANQGSEA. The CDR3 extends over 13 amino acids. The junction had 8 bases not matched to a gene; V was cut back by 7 bases and J by 6 bases. CDR3 DNA sequence: TGCAGCGGGACCCTGACAGGGCCCGGGGAGCTGTTTTTT. Translated: CSGTLTGPGELFF.

The sample holds a few counts of this clone. This chain connects TRBV28 to TRBJ2-7, with 10 bases identical to TRBD2. This CDR3 is built from 17 residues. J gave up 0 bases and V 2 bases, and 7 bases lay outside the gene matches. Germline V CDR1 and CDR2: MDHEN, SYDVKM. CDR3 sequence: CASSLGLAGASSYEQYF. CDR3 in DNA: TGTGCCAGCAGTTTAGGGCTAGCGGGAGCCTCCTCCTACGAGCAGTACTTC.

This rearrangement joins TRBV7-2 to TRBJ1-3; a weak D match, TRBD1 (6 bases). Germline values: CDR1 SGHTA, CDR2 FQGNSA. V gave up 2 bases and J gave up 2 bases, with 13 bases separating them. The CDR3 totals 16 residues. In DNA, the CDR3 is TGTGCCAGCAGCTTAAGGCGGAACAGGGCTGGAAACACCATATATTTT. This gives the protein CASSLRRNRAGNTIYF.

This chain links TRBV19 with TRBJ2-3; the D gene is possibly TRBD2 (6 bases). Trimming removed 2 bases at V and 10 bases at J, with 10 bases between. Germline V CDR1 and CDR2: LNHDA, SQIVND (reference sequence). The CDR3 has 12 amino acids. CDR3 protein: CASSIRRDAQYF. The CDR3 region has the DNA TGTGCCAGTAGTATAAGGCGGGACGCGCAGTATTTT.

The V and J genes are TRBV5-4 and TRBJ2-3, with 7 bases aligning to TRBD2. From germline, CDR1 is SGHNT and CDR2 YYREEE (reference sequence). Trimming removed 0 bases from V and 3 bases from J; junction bases left unmatched: 4. This CDR3 has 15 amino acids. For the CDR3, the DNA is TGTGCCAGCAGCTTGGCCGGGGGGATAACAGATACGCAGTATTTT. Amino acid sequence: CASSLAGGITDTQYF.

The genes are TRBV7-6 and TRBJ1-1; D gene unclear. CDR3 length: 15 amino acids. Between the trimmed V and J ends, which lost 1 base and 1 base, there was a span of 10 bases. Germline loops: CDR1 SGHVS, CDR2 FNYEAQ. CDR3 in amino acids: CASSLVGGKNTEAFF. CDR3 bases: TGTGCCAGCAGCTTAGTAGGAGGAAAGAACACTGAAGCTTTCTTT.

This clone has only one observation. The chain is built from TRBV28 and TRBJ2-1; 10 bases are a match to TRBD2. The V segment lost 5 bases and the J segment 5 bases; nucleotides outside the gene matches: 6. The CDR3 covers 15 residues. Germline lookup yields CDR1 MDHEN and CDR2 SYDVKM. The CDR3 loop reads CASSGTSGNDNEQFF. The CDR3 bases are TGTGCCAGCAGTGGAACTAGCGGGAATGACAATGAGCAGTTCTTC.